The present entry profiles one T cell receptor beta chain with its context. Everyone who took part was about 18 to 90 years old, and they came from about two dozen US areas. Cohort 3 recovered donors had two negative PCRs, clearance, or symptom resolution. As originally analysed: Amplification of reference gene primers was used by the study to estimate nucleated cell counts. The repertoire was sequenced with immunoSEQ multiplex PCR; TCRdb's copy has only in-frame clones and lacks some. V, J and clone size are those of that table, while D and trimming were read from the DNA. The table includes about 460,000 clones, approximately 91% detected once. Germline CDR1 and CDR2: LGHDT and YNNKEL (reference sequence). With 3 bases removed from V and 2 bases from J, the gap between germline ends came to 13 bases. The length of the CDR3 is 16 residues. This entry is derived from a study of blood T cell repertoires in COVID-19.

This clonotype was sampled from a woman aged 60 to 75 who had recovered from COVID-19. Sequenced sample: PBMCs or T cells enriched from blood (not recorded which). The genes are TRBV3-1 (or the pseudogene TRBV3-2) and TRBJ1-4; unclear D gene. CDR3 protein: CASSQTGVGTNEKLFF. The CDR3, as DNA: TGTGCCAGCAGCCAGACGGGAGTTGGGACTAATGAAAAACTGTTTTTT.